Sequencing of this T cell receptor (beta chain) was carried out in a study of CD8 T cells in ankylosing spondylitis. Trimming cost V 8 bases and J 4 bases, with 16 bases left between them. This CDR3 contains 14 residues. The V gene's germline CDR1 is MNHNS and CDR2 SASEGT. Via MiXCR, TCRdb re-called the 5' RACE reads, giving one row per CDR3 protein. Of 290,000 or so distinct CDR3 sequences in the sample, less than 25% were seen once. This clonotype has a handful of counts. The sequencing input was blood, either unsorted or a sorted T cell fraction (not recorded which). This clonotype was obtained from a female donor with ankylosing spondylitis or in good health (not recorded which). This sequence joins TRBV6-1 and TRBJ2-3, with D maybe TRBD1 (6 bases). This CDR3 reads CASGPGHRADTQYF. The CDR3 DNA reads TGTGCCAGCGGACCGGGACATAGGGCAGATACGCAGTATTTT.